This T cell receptor (beta chain) is drawn from a study of blood T cell repertoires in COVID-19. This clone was picked up one time. The data were produced by immunoSEQ multiplex PCR, yet TCRdb's version contains in-frame clones alone and is incomplete. The sample lists fewer than 350,000 clones; about 88% were seen once. The germline CDR1 and CDR2 sequences are LNHDA and SQIVND (reference sequence). This CDR3 spans 11 amino acids. V was pared by 4 bases and J by 8 bases, with 5 bases between. The chain employs TRBV19 and TRBJ2-2, with D unclear. The sequencing sample was made of PBMCs or T cells enriched from blood (not recorded which). The TCR was taken from a woman under 40 who had been exposed to COVID-19. CDR3 in DNA: TGTGCCAGTAGTACATTTGGGGAGCTGTTTTTT. This sequence encodes CASSTFGELFF.